Here is one TCR beta chain with its context. The antigen is unknown. Germline CDR1 GTSNPN, CDR2 SVGIG (reference sequence). This CDR3 has 9 amino acids. V lost 8 bases, J lost 8 bases, and 9 bases lay in between. The Oncomine TCR Beta short-read assay was applied to DNA of cultured CD4+ T cells. A single record per CDR3 protein comes from TCRdb applying MiXCR to the PCR reads. The table shows over 20,000 distinct CDR3 sequences, with around 43% occurring only once. The sample comes from a study of vaccination and CD4 T cells after COVID-19. Sample treatment: approximately nine-day PBMC culture with coronavirus spike peptide pools or control peptides (ViraFEST assay). Some 2 million PBMCs were grown per well alongside approximately 9.2 IU/ml IL-2 and about 9.5 ug/ml peptide pools. General observations from the study: Only after vaccination were a median about 90% of convalescents' reactive clones seen. The cohort comprised relatively few convalescent patients, and no early post-infection timepoints were analyzed.

This chain connects TRBV30 to TRBJ1-2; no clear D. Material: CD4+ T cells from blood, cultured in vitro. This TCR was recovered from a human donor who had recovered from COVID-19. The CDR3 protein is CARPWGYTF. The CDR3 DNA reads TGTGCCCGTCCCTGGGGCTACACCTTC.